The 20 T cell receptor beta chains below all came from one sample that was sequenced in a study of Graves' ophthalmopathy and Graves' hyperthyroidism. Amplification targeted the TCR beta CDR3 regions, with RNA transcripts as the source material. HTBI primers were used in a first-round RT-PCR, which preceded a second-round multiplex PCR. TCRdb re-derived calls from the multiplex PCR reads in MiXCR, one entry per CDR3 protein. The sample lists roughly 700,000 distinct CDR3 sequences, 40% seen once, with approximately 46% in the top ten. The specimen sequenced was peripheral blood. The receptors originated from an adult man with Graves' ophthalmopathy.

This clonotype was recorded a few times. The CDR3, as DNA: TGCAGCGCTACAGGGGACAGGGGAGGGACTAATGAAAAACTGTTTTTT. This encodes CSATGDRGGTNEKLFF. V is TRBV29-1 and J is TRBJ1-4; 10 bases match TRBD1. The J segment lost 2 bases and the V segment lost 7 bases, leaving 10 bases of the junction unmatched. CDR3 length: 16 residues. Germline V gene sequence: CDR1 SQVTM, CDR2 ANQGSEA.

The V and J genes are TRBV10-2 and TRBJ1-1; 7 positions match TRBD1. Germline V lookup: CDR1 WSHSY, CDR2 SAAADI. This CDR3 has 17 amino acids. Unmatched junction bases numbered 9, after V lost 2 bases and J lost 0 bases. This CDR3 is CASSETRDRAVNTEAFF. The CDR3 DNA reads TGCGCCAGCAGTGAGACACGGGACAGAGCGGTGAACACTGAAGCTTTCTTT.

Worth noting for this clonotype: One end of the junction is discordant with germline, which a read error may explain. V usage is TRBV24-1 and J usage is TRBJ1-5; the D is unclear. This CDR3 contains 14 residues. Germline V gene sequence: CDR1 KGHDR, CDR2 SFDVKD. CDR3 DNA sequence: TGTGCCAACAGTGTGAGACATCCAAATCAGCCCCAGCATTTT. Translated: CANSVRHPNQPQHF.

J is TRBJ2-7 and V is TRBV10-3; D is unresolved. Germline CDR1 and CDR2: ENHRY and SYGVKD. The CDR3 sequence is 13 residues long. V was cut by 3 bases and J by 6 bases, with 12 bases left in between. For the CDR3, the DNA is TGTGCCATCAGTGACGCAACGGATAGCGAGCAGTACTTC. Its translation is CAISDATDSEQYF.

This clonotype came up a few times. The rearrangement uses TRBV12-3 or TRBV12-4 and TRBJ2-5; D unclear. V was shortened by 7 bases and J by 7 bases, with 22 bases between the two germline ends. There are 15 residues in the CDR3. As DNA, the CDR3 is TGTGCCAGCAACCTTGGATCGGCTAGTCTTGGGACCCAGTACTTC. It translates to CASNLGSASLGTQYF.

This clonotype was detected many times. The genes are TRBV7-9 and TRBJ2-2, with D possibly TRBD2 on 5 matching bases. Between the trimmed V and J ends, which lost 3 bases and 3 bases, there was a span of 14 bases. The CDR3 spans 16 residues. CDR1 is SEHNR, CDR2 FQNEAQ, per germline (reference sequence). The chain's CDR3 is CASSFRRSSDTGELFF. The CDR3 coding sequence is TGTGCCAGCAGCTTTAGGAGGTCCAGTGACACCGGGGAGCTGTTTTTT.

This clonotype has only a few counts. This sequence joins TRBV6-1 and TRBJ2-5; D is unclear. The germline V and J ends were trimmed by 1 base and 4 bases, with 7 bases remaining between them. Germline assignment: CDR1 MNHNS and CDR2 SASEGT. The CDR3 is made up of 13 amino acids. The CDR3 loop is CASSEVAPETQYF. DNA of the CDR3: TGTGCCAGCAGTGAAGTGGCCCCAGAGACCCAGTACTTC.

This clonotype was recorded many times. V usage is TRBV2 and J usage is TRBJ1-4; weak D call: TRBD1 (6 bases). V dropped 7 bases and J dropped 7 bases, with 19 bases sitting between them. This CDR3 has 15 amino acids. Germline CDR1 reads SNHLY; CDR2 reads FYNNEI. The chain's CDR3 is CASIRHTGNTEKLFF. DNA for the CDR3: TGTGCCAGCATTAGACATACAGGGAACACTGAAAAACTGTTTTTT.

In its sample, this clonotype was seen a few times. This chain uses TRBV25-1 with TRBJ2-7; D is undetermined. Trimming cost V 5 bases and J 4 bases, with 15 bases left between them. Germline loops: CDR1 MGHDK, CDR2 SYGVNS. This CDR3 is 14 amino acids long. The CDR3 nucleotides read TGTGCCAGCAGTTACCTGGGGTCGGAATACGAGCAGTACTTC. Translation: CASSYLGSEYEQYF.

The chain joins TRBV9 to TRBJ2-1; D is perhaps TRBD2 (5 bases). Trimming stripped 2 bases from V and 1 base from J, with 7 bases between. Germline V CDR1 and CDR2: SGDLS, YYNGEE. The CDR3 has 14 amino acids. CDR3 protein: CASSVGSSYNEQFF. CDR3 DNA: TGTGCCAGCAGCGTGGGGAGTTCCTACAATGAGCAGTTCTTC. The full variable domain, completed using reference TRBV9 and TRBJ2-1, is DSGVTQTPKHLITATGQRVTLRCSPRSGDLSVYWYQQSLDQGLQFLIQYYNGEERAKGNILERFSAQQFPDLHSELNLSSLELGDSALYFCASSVGSSYNEQFFGPGTRLTVL.

To note about this clonotype: An end of the junction differs from the germline gene, which may be a read error. This chain connects TRBV29-1 to TRBJ2-5; TRBD1 or TRBD2 may be the D gene (5 bases each). This CDR3 region has 17 residues. Germline CDR1 is SQVTM and CDR2 is ANQGSEA. This chain's CDR3 is CSIEDSSSRLGVETQYF. The DNA of the CDR3 is TGCAGCATTGAAGACAGCAGCTCCCGCTTGGGAGTTGAGACCCAGTACTTC.

As for this clonotype: A much more abundant neighbour one base away suggests this may be a read error. The chain couples TRBV11-2 to TRBJ1-2; tentatively, D is TRBD1 (6 bases). CDR1 SGHAT and CDR2 FQNNGV come from the germline V gene. The CDR3 runs 15 residues. The CDR3 sequence is CAGSLTGGTNYGYTF. The CDR3 DNA reads TGTGCCGGCAGCTTAACTGGGGGCACAAACTATGGCTACACCTTC.

This clonotype was detected a few times. The gene calls are TRBV20-1 and TRBJ1-1, with D possibly being TRBD1 (5 bases). Germline assignment: CDR1 DFQATT and CDR2 SNEGSKA (reference sequence). V was pared by 0 bases and J by 0 bases, with 14 bases between. This CDR3 contains 16 residues. CDR3 coding DNA: TGCAGTGCTAGAGATTGGGGGAGGAACATGAACACTGAAGCTTTCTTT. Its protein product is CSARDWGRNMNTEAFF.

This clonotype showed up many times. The J gene is TRBJ1-2, the V gene TRBV29-1; 11 bases map to TRBD1. V lost 4 bases and J lost 8; bases outside the gene matches: 6. Germline lookup yields CDR1 SQVTM and CDR2 ANQGSEA. The CDR3 extends over 13 amino acids. The CDR3 reads CSVVRDRGDGYTF. For the CDR3, the DNA is TGCAGCGTTGTCCGGGACAGGGGGGACGGCTACACCTTC. The whole variable domain, filled in from reference TRBV29-1 and TRBJ1-2, reads SAVISQKPSRDICQRGTSLTIQCQVDSQVTMMFWYRQQPGQSLTLIATANQGSEATYESGFVIDKFPISRPNLTFSTLTVSNMSPEDSSIYLCSVVRDRGDGYTFGSGTRLTVV.

This sequence joins TRBV4-1 and TRBJ1-1, with 7 bases matching TRBD1. The CDR3 is 15 amino acids. Germline CDR1 is MGHRA and CDR2 is YSYEKL. Trimming at V came to 2 bases and at J to 5 bases, leaving 8 bases not matched to a gene. The CDR3 region is CASSQTDRERTEAFF. DNA for the CDR3: TGCGCCAGCAGCCAAACCGACAGGGAACGTACTGAAGCTTTCTTT.

This clonotype was seen at least ten times. V usage is TRBV11-2 and J usage is TRBJ1-3; 8 bases line up with TRBD1. V was pared by 5 bases and J by 2 bases, with 5 bases of the junction left unmatched. The CDR3 is made up of 15 amino acids. Germline lookup yields CDR1 SGHAT and CDR2 FQNNGV. The CDR3 coding sequence is TGTGCCAGCAGCCCTCTGACAGGGGCTGGAAACACCATATATTTT. Its translation: CASSPLTGAGNTIYF.

V gene TRBV28 combines with J gene TRBJ1-5; no definite D call. Deletions cut 7 bases from V and 5 bases from J, with 3 bases between. The germline V gene has CDR1 MDHEN and CDR2 SYDVKM. CDR3 length: 10 amino acids. The CDR3 bases are TGTGCCAGCAACTATCAGCCCCAGCATTTT. Its protein product is CASNYQPQHF. Variable domain in full (rest from reference TRBV28 and TRBJ1-5): DVKVTQSSRYLVKRTGEKVFLECVQDMDHENMFWYRQDPGLGLRLIYFSYDVKMKEKGDIPEGYSVSREKKERFSLILESASTNQTSMYLCASNYQPQHFGDGTRLSIL.

The CDR3 loop reads CASTSAGTGLQTEAFF. In DNA, the CDR3 is TGTGCCAGTACCTCGGCTGGGACAGGGCTGCAAACTGAAGCTTTCTTT. This chain connects TRBV19 to TRBJ1-1, with 9 bases lining up with TRBD1. Germline V gene sequence: CDR1 LNHDA, CDR2 SQIVND (reference sequence). The CDR3 extends over 16 amino acids. The J segment lost 5 bases and the V segment lost 7 bases, leaving 14 bases of the junction unmatched.

This clonotype was found once. The V and J genes are TRBV7-9 and TRBJ2-5, with 8 nucleotides matching TRBD1. With 5 bases clipped from V and 4 bases from J, the junction kept 9 bases outside the gene matches. Germline lookup yields CDR1 SEHNR and CDR2 FQNEAQ (reference sequence). The length of the CDR3 is 15 residues. In nucleotides, the CDR3 is TGTGCCAGCAGCGACGACAGGGGCAGGGGAGAGACCCAGTACTTC. It codes for CASSDDRGRGETQYF.

This sequence joins TRBV11-1 and TRBJ2-5; 9 bases are shared with TRBD2. Germline trimming cut 5 bases from V and 7 bases from J; bases unmatched to any gene: 14. CDR1 and CDR2 (germline): SGHAT, FQDESV (reference sequence). This CDR3 spans 16 amino acids. CDR3 DNA sequence: TGTGCCAGCAGCGCAAGGATCGCGGGGGGGCTCGGGACCCAGTACTTC. This gives the protein CASSARIAGGLGTQYF.